This T cell receptor beta chain was documented in a study of T-cell reconstitution after alpha-beta-depleted transplantation in children. To note about this clonotype: As yet, its antigen is unknown.

The length of the CDR3 is 17 residues. V lost 7 bases and J 2 bases, leaving 23 bases between the germline ends. From germline, CDR1 is SGHTA and CDR2 FQGNSA. Study observations and caveats: The origin of alpha-beta T cells about two months after transplant was reportedly several hundred expanded graft clones.

Unique molecular identifiers were incorporated when the TCRbeta library was constructed. TCRdb reprocessed the PCR reads via MiXCR and lists one record per CDR3 protein. The table has just over 950,000 distinct CDR3 sequences, about 29% seen once. The chain recombines TRBV7-2 with TRBJ1-2; D might be TRBD1 (6 bases). Here the sequenced sample was PBMCs, mostly from graft donor cells, taken 360 days after TCRalphabeta/CD19-depleted stem cell transplant. This receptor was identified in a boy under two years old who had a stem cell transplant for SCID, so the T cells may come from the graft donor. The CDR3 region has the DNA TGTGCCAGCACCCGTGGGACAAAGGAACCTCTGAACTATGGCTACACCTTC. Its translation is CASTRGTKEPLNYGYTF.